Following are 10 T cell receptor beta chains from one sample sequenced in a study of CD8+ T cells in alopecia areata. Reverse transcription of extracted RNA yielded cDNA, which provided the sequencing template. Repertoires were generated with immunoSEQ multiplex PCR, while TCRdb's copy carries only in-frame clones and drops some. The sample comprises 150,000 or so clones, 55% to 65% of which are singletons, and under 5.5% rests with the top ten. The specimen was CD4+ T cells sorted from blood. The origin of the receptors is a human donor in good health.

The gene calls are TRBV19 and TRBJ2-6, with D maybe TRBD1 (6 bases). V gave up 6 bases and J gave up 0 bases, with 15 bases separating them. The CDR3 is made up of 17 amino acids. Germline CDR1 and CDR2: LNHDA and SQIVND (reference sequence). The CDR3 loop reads CASRPDRISSGANVLTF. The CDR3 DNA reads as TGTGCCAGTAGACCCGACAGGATTAGCTCTGGGGCCAACGTCCTGACTTTC.

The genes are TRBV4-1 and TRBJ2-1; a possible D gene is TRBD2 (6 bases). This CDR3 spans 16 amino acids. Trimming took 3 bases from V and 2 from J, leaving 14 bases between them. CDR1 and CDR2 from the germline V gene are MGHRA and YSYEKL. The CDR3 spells CASSHPAGSPYNEQFF. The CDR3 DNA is TGCGCCAGCAGCCATCCGGCGGGGTCCCCCTACAATGAGCAGTTCTTC.

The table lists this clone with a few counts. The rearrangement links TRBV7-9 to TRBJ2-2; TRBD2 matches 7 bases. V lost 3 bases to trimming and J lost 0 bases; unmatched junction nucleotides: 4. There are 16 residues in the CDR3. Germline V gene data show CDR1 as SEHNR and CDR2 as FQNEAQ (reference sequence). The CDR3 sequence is CASSLEAGSNTGELFF. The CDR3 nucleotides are TGTGCCAGCAGCTTGGAAGCGGGATCGAACACCGGGGAGCTGTTTTTT.

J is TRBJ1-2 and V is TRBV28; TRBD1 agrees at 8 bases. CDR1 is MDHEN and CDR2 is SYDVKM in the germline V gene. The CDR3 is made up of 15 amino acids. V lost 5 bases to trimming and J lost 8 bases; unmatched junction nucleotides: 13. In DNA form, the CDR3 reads TGTGCCAGCAGTCCCCCGGGACAGGCATACGGGGGCTACACCTTC. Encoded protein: CASSPPGQAYGGYTF.

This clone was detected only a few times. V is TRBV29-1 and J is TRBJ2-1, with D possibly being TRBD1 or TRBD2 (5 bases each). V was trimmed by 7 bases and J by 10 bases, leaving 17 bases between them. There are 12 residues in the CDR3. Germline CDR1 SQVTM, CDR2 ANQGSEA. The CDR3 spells CSAPGANREQFF. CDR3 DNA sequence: TGCAGCGCCCCCGGGGCGAACAGGGAGCAGTTCTTC.

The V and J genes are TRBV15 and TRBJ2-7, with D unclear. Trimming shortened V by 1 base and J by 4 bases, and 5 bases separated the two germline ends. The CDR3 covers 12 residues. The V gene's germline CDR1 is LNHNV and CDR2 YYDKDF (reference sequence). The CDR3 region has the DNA TGTGCCACCAGCAGAGTTGGATACGAGCAGTACTTC. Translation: CATSRVGYEQYF.

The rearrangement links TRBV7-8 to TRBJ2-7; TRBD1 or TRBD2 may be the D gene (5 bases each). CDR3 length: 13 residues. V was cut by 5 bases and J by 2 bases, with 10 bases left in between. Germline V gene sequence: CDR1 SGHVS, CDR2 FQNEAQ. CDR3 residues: CASSLPGPYEQYF. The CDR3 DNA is TGTGCCAGCAGCCTACCGGGGCCCTACGAGCAGTACTTC. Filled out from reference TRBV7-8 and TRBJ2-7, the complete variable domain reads GAGVSQSPRYKVAKRGQDVALRCDPISGHVSLFWYQQALGQGPEFLTYFQNEAQLDKSGLPSDRFFAERPEGSVSTLKIQRTQQEDSAVYLCASSLPGPYEQYFGPGTRLTVT.

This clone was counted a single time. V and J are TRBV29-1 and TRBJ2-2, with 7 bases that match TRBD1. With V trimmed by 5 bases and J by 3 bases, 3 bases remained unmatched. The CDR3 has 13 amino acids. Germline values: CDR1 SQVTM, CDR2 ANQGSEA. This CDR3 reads CSVRGRDTGELFF. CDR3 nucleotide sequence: TGCAGCGTTAGGGGGCGCGACACCGGGGAGCTGTTTTTT.

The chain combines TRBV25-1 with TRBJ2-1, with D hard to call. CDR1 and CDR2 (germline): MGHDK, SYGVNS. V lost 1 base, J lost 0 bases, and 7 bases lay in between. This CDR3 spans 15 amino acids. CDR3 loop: CASSELSDSYNEQFF. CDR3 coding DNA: TGTGCCAGCAGTGAATTGTCAGACTCCTACAATGAGCAGTTCTTC.

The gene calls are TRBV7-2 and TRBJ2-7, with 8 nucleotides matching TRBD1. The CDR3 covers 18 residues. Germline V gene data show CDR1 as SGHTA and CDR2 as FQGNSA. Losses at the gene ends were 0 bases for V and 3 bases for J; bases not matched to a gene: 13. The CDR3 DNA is TGTGCCAGCAGCTTAGCGTACCCTGGGGGGACAGGCAGCTACGAGCAGTACTTC. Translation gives CASSLAYPGGTGSYEQYF. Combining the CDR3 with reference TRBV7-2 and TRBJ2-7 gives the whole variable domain GAGVSQSPSNKVTEKGKDVELRCDPISGHTALYWYRQSLGQGLEFLIYFQGNSAPDKSGLPSDRFSAERTGGSVSTLTIQRTQQEDSAVYLCASSLAYPGGTGSYEQYFGPGTRLTVT.